This T cell receptor (beta chain) was obtained from a study of Tregs in tolerant kidney transplant recipients. Broader study findings: Activated donor B cell expansion appeared to reveal the most relevant donor-specific TCRbeta repertoire. Some patients' samples used different primers over time, so nucleotide sequences weren't comparable. Validation in larger populations is needed because few patients were studied.

V lost 1 base, J lost 2 bases, and 6 bases lay in between. The CDR3 has 13 residues. Germline lookup yields CDR1 SGHAT and CDR2 FQNNGV. The table came from immunoSEQ multiplex PCR; TCRdb's copy has only in-frame clones and leaves some out. The table lists some 70,000 clones, just under 95% of them singletons. Thawed PBMCs were FACS-sorted into unstimulated CD4+CD25+CD127- regulatory T cells, CD4+CD25- non-regulatory cells, CD4 and CD8 cells. As concerns this clone: Its antigen remains unknown.

Sequencing used CD8+ T cells from blood, obtained before the transplant. The clonotype was recovered from a human donor who received a combined kidney and bone marrow transplant. The V and J genes are TRBV11-2 and TRBJ2-7, with D perhaps matching TRBD2 (5 bases). CDR3 DNA sequence: TGTGCCAGCAGCTTAGTCGGGGCCTACGAGCAGTACTTC. Its translation: CASSLVGAYEQYF.